This passage covers 10 T cell receptor beta chains from one sample sequenced in a study of OX40 agonist ivuxolimab in advanced cancers. The table came from immunoSEQ multiplex PCR; TCRdb's copy has only in-frame clones and leaves some out. This table has roughly 110,000 clones, approximately 90% appearing once. Sequencing used CD4+ or CD8+ T cells sorted from blood, obtained in a trial of the OX40 agonist ivuxolimab. Every receptor here comes from an adult with an advanced solid tumor such as melanoma, head and neck, liver or kidney cancer.

To note about this clone: A junction boundary mismatches the germline segment, possibly from a read error. The chain couples TRBV27 to TRBJ1-4, with unresolved D. This CDR3 spans 13 amino acids. The V gene's germline CDR1 is MNHEY and CDR2 SMNVEV (reference sequence). The CDR3 region is CASSLTTNEKLFF. The CDR3 DNA sequence: TGTGCCAGCAGTTTAACAACCAATGAAAAACTGTTTTTT.

The chain employs TRBV5-1 and TRBJ2-2; TRBD1 might be the D (5 bases). The CDR3 loop spans 16 amino acids. In germline, CDR1 is SGHRS, CDR2 YFSETQ. Trimming stripped 4 bases from V and 0 bases from J, with 13 bases between. The CDR3 sequence: CASSILTDTNTGELFF. The CDR3 bases are TGCGCCAGCAGCATACTGACAGACACGAACACCGGGGAGCTGTTTTTT.

This chain links TRBV5-4 with TRBJ1-1; possibly TRBD1 for D (6 bases). Germline V gene lookup returns CDR1 SGHNT and CDR2 YYREEE (reference sequence). CDR3 length: 18 residues. The V end was cut by 4 bases, the J end by 0 bases, with 22 bases between. For the CDR3, the DNA is TGTGCCAGCAGCCCCGGCGGGGGGGCGCGGTCCATGAACACTGAAGCTTTCTTT. Translated, it gives CASSPGGGARSMNTEAFF.

In its sample, this clone was seen once. This chain uses TRBV4-1 with TRBJ2-5, with 9 bases aligning to TRBD2. V lost 0 bases to trimming and J lost 14 bases; unmatched junction nucleotides: 10. The germline CDR1 and CDR2 sequences are MGHRA and YSYEKL. The CDR3 contains 14 residues. This CDR3 is CASSQETSGLTFYF. The CDR3 DNA sequence: TGCGCCAGCAGCCAAGAGACTAGCGGTCTTACTTTCTACTTC.

The chain employs TRBV7-3 and TRBJ2-2; possibly TRBD1 for D (6 bases). Trimming removed 6 bases at V and 1 base at J, with 6 bases between. Per germline, CDR1 SGHTA and CDR2 FQGTGA. There are 13 residues in the CDR3. CDR3 sequence reads: CASRTGNTGELFF. Written as DNA, the CDR3 is TGTGCCAGCAGGACAGGGAACACCGGGGAGCTGTTTTTT.

The chain links TRBV6-6 to TRBJ2-7; 9 positions agree with TRBD2. V lost 4 bases, J lost 8 bases, and 9 bases stayed unmatched. The CDR3 consists of 14 residues. Germline V gene sequence: CDR1 MNHNY, CDR2 SVGAGI (reference sequence). The CDR3 DNA reads TGTGCCAGCAGTTCTGGACTAGCGCCTAGCAAGCAGTACTTC. Translation gives CASSSGLAPSKQYF.

This chain uses TRBV10-3 with TRBJ2-2; D possibly matches TRBD1 or TRBD2 (5 bases each). Germline V CDR1 and CDR2: ENHRY, SYGVKD. Between the trimmed V and J ends, which lost 5 bases and 2 bases, there was a span of 15 bases. This CDR3 region has 16 residues. CDR3 coding DNA: TGTGCCATCAGTCGGGACGGGGCCACAAACACCGGGGAGCTGTTTTTT. Protein product: CAISRDGATNTGELFF.

The chain combines TRBV9 with TRBJ1-1; 10 bases align to TRBD1. J gave up 10 bases and V 3 bases, and 12 bases lay outside the gene matches. The CDR3 spans 15 residues. CDR1 is SGDLS, CDR2 YYNGEE, per germline. For the CDR3, the DNA is TGTGCCAGCAGCGGCTCCGGGACAGGGGCAGAGAGAGCTTTCTTT. Encoded protein: CASSGSGTGAERAFF.

This clone was seen only a few times. V gene TRBV7-2 combines with J gene TRBJ2-7; D call uncertain. V shed 1 base and J shed 6 bases, with 13 bases lying between them. Germline lookup yields CDR1 SGHTA and CDR2 FQGNSA. This CDR3 is 14 amino acids long. CDR3 bases: TGTGCCAGCAGCTTAGACGCGAGAGCAGCCGAGCAGTACTTC. Translating it yields CASSLDARAAEQYF.

The chain recombines TRBV4-3 with TRBJ2-1; tentative D call: TRBD2 (6 bases). Trimming took 0 bases from V and 4 from J, leaving 10 bases between them. The germline V gene has CDR1 LGHNA and CDR2 YSLEER. CDR3 length equals 15 residues. CDR3 in amino acids: CASSQDQLAYNEQFF. CDR3 coding DNA: TGCGCCAGCAGCCAAGATCAACTAGCTTACAATGAGCAGTTCTTC.